This T cell receptor (beta chain) was sequenced in a study of control samples from healthy donors and cancer patients. Germline CDR1 SGHTA, CDR2 FQGTGA. This CDR3 spans 13 amino acids. About this clone itself: Sequence at one end of the junction differs from germline and may be a read error.

The repertoire was sequenced with immunoSEQ multiplex PCR; TCRdb's copy has only in-frame clones and lacks some. Seen here are under 100,000 clones, over 90% observed once, and the top ten hold around 1.4%. What was sequenced was blood. The chain combines TRBV7-3 with TRBJ1-1; 7 nucleotides align to TRBD1. The sequence came from a woman in her twenties or thirties in good health. As DNA, the CDR3 is TGTGCCGGCAGCTTAGGGACAGTTGGAGAAGCTTTCTTT. It translates to CAGSLGTVGEAFF.